This T cell receptor beta chain was captured by sequencing in a study of cytomegalovirus exposure and HLA in healthy donors. Study-wide findings and caveats: Researchers reported in a later analysis that a missense DCLRE1C variant was tied to TCR beta V- and J-gene trimming.

In the PCR, 60 Vbeta and 13 Jbeta primers were used. The protocol was immunoSEQ multiplex PCR, while the TCRdb copy is restricted to in-frame clones and leaves out a portion. The sample includes about 98,000 clones, 70% to 80% of them seen just once. Donors consisted of healthy bone marrow donors. The CDR3 covers 15 residues. Germline-derived CDR1 and CDR2 are KGHSH and LQKENI. V lost 4 bases to trimming and J lost 2 bases; unmatched junction nucleotides: 1. As regards this clone: Antigen: not known.

Specimen: PBMCs. The V call is TRBV18, the J call TRBJ2-6; 8 bases line up with TRBD1. The sequence came from a man in his 60s in good health and CMV-seropositive. CDR3 sequence reads: CASSLQGAGANVLTF. The CDR3 DNA follows: TGTGCCAGCTCACTACAGGGGGCTGGGGCCAACGTCCTGACTTTC.